The 25 T cell receptor beta chains reported below all come from one sample, sequenced in a study of cytomegalovirus exposure and HLA in healthy donors. TCRdb's table, derived via immunoSEQ multiplex PCR, lists solely in-frame clones and lacks some. The sample yields under 130,000 clones, more than 85% seen once. Sequenced input: PBMCs. The receptors originated from a woman between 18 and 30 years old in good health and CMV-seropositive.

The chain has TRBV6-5 and TRBJ1-2; 10 nucleotides line up with TRBD1. Germline assignment: CDR1 MNHEY and CDR2 SVGAGI. Unmatched junction bases numbered 10, after V lost 6 bases and J lost 6 bases. The CDR3 has 15 residues. The CDR3 DNA follows: TGTGCCAGCAGCTCAGACAGGGGGCGCTCGAATGGCTACACCTTC. Amino acids: CASSSDRGRSNGYTF.

This clone was picked up a small number of times. This rearrangement joins TRBV6-5 to TRBJ2-7, with a possible D match to TRBD1 (6 bases). The germline gives CDR1 MNHEY, CDR2 SVGAGI. The CDR3 extends over 13 amino acids. V was cut by 6 bases and J by 6 bases, with 15 bases left in between. The CDR3 DNA reads as TGTGCCAGCAGCAAAACCACAGGGCGCGAGCAGTACTTC. Its protein is CASSKTTGREQYF.

This chain joins TRBV11-3 and TRBJ2-2; no clear D gene. The ends were cut back, 2 bases at V and 5 bases at J, with 3 bases in the middle. CDR1 SGHNT and CDR2 YENEEA come from the germline V gene. The CDR3 is 12 residues long. DNA of the CDR3: TGTGCCAGCAGCTTATTAACCGGGGAGCTGTTTTTT. Translation: CASSLLTGELFF.

This clone was detected only once. The CDR3: CASSLSGANNEQFF. Written as DNA, the CDR3 is TGTGCCAGCAGCTTAAGCGGGGCCAACAATGAGCAGTTCTTC. V usage is TRBV7-9 and J usage is TRBJ2-1; 7 bases map to TRBD2. Germline CDR1 is SEHNR and CDR2 is FQNEAQ (reference sequence). The CDR3 covers 14 residues. With 2 bases clipped from V and 5 bases from J, the junction kept 3 bases outside the gene matches. Supplemented by reference TRBV7-9 and TRBJ2-1, the full variable domain reads DTGVSQNPRHKITKRGQNVTFRCDPISEHNRLYWYRQTLGQGPEFLTYFQNEAQLEKSRLLSDRFSAERPKGSFSTLEIQRTEQGDSAMYLCASSLSGANNEQFFGPGTRLTVL.

The chain couples TRBV9 to TRBJ1-4, with 9 bases that match TRBD1. The V segment lost 4 bases and the J segment 5 bases; nucleotides outside the gene matches: 9. In germline, CDR1 is SGDLS, CDR2 YYNGEE. There are 16 residues in the CDR3. The DNA of the CDR3 is TGTGCCAGCAGCTCCTACCTGGGGACAGGGAATGAAAAACTGTTTTTT. Encoded protein: CASSSYLGTGNEKLFF.

A few counts support this clone. This sequence joins TRBV6-6 and TRBJ1-5; unclear D gene. The V and J ends lost 8 bases and 3 bases respectively, with 14 bases between them. The CDR3 sequence is 14 residues long. Germline-derived CDR1 and CDR2 are MNHNY and SVGAGI (reference sequence). The CDR3 loop is CASQSDPYNQPQHF. The DNA of the CDR3 is TGTGCCAGCCAGAGCGACCCGTACAATCAGCCCCAGCATTTT.

At least ten counts were recorded for this clone. The chain links TRBV4-1 to TRBJ2-2; 7 bases agree with TRBD1. The germline V gene encodes CDR1 MGHRA and CDR2 YSYEKL. The J segment lost 7 bases and the V segment lost 3 bases, leaving 17 bases of the junction unmatched. This CDR3 spans 18 amino acids. CDR3 region: CASSQEKRQGMILGELFF. CDR3 coding DNA: TGCGCCAGCAGCCAGGAAAAGAGACAGGGCATGATCCTCGGGGAGCTGTTTTTT.

The chain combines TRBV19 with TRBJ1-4; D is unresolved. Trimming shortened V by 3 bases and J by 8 bases, and 10 bases separated the two germline ends. The CDR3 sequence is 13 residues long. Germline loops: CDR1 LNHDA, CDR2 SQIVND (reference sequence). CDR3: CASSMNTFEKLFF. In DNA form, the CDR3 reads TGTGCCAGTAGTATGAACACGTTCGAAAAACTGTTTTTT.

This sequence joins TRBV4-1 and TRBJ2-3, with TRBD2 matching over 13 bases. Germline values: CDR1 MGHRA, CDR2 YSYEKL. V was clipped by 6 bases and J by 3 bases; unmatched bases: 9. The CDR3 is 17 residues long. CDR3 DNA: TGCGCCAGCAGTCGAAGGGGACTAGCGGGGAGAACAGATACGCAGTATTTT. This encodes CASSRRGLAGRTDTQYF.

V and J are TRBV5-5 and TRBJ2-7; a possible D gene is TRBD2 (6 bases). CDR1 is SGHKS and CDR2 is YYEKEE in the germline V gene (reference sequence). V was pared by 0 bases and J by 5 bases, with 15 bases between. The CDR3 covers 15 residues. CDR3 bases: TGTGCCAGCAGCTTGGAGCGTTGGAGGGTTGACGAGCAGTACTTC. Protein sequence: CASSLERWRVDEQYF.

The rearrangement links TRBV11-2 to TRBJ2-1, with D tentatively TRBD1 (5 bases). CDR3 length: 14 amino acids. The germline V and J ends were trimmed by 5 bases and 8 bases, with 16 bases remaining between them. Per the germline V gene, CDR1 is SGHAT and CDR2 is FQNNGV. The CDR3: CASSTRLQGYEQFF. CDR3 sequence (DNA): TGTGCCAGCAGCACAAGATTGCAGGGCTATGAGCAGTTCTTC.

The CDR3 sequence is CASSQDWDSEAFF. CDR3 bases: TGTGCCAGCAGCCAAGATTGGGACAGTGAAGCTTTCTTT. The J gene is TRBJ1-1, the V gene TRBV4-2; the match to TRBD1 covers 7 bases. The CDR3 contains 13 residues. Germline loops: CDR1 LGHNA, CDR2 YNFKEQ. The trim removed 0 bases at V and 7 bases at J, leaving 2 bases unmatched.

The chain joins TRBV9 to TRBJ2-1; 7 nucleotides line up with TRBD2. The CDR3 totals 15 residues. Per germline, CDR1 SGDLS and CDR2 YYNGEE. Trimming took 0 bases from V and 4 from J; bases not matched to a gene: 4. In DNA form, the CDR3 reads TGTGCCAGCAGCGTAGGGACTAGGGCTTACAATGAGCAGTTCTTC. It encodes CASSVGTRAYNEQFF. Supplemented by reference TRBV9 and TRBJ2-1, the full variable domain reads DSGVTQTPKHLITATGQRVTLRCSPRSGDLSVYWYQQSLDQGLQFLIQYYNGEERAKGNILERFSAQQFPDLHSELNLSSLELGDSALYFCASSVGTRAYNEQFFGPGTRLTVL.

The rearrangement links TRBV19 to TRBJ2-1; 7 bases map to TRBD1. Trimming at V came to 3 bases and at J to 5 bases, leaving 7 bases not matched to a gene. Per germline, CDR1 LNHDA and CDR2 SQIVND (reference sequence). There are 15 residues in the CDR3. CDR3 sequence: CASSITGVEDNEQFF. DNA of the CDR3: TGTGCCAGTAGTATCACAGGGGTAGAGGACAATGAGCAGTTCTTC.

This chain joins TRBV2 and TRBJ2-3; TRBD1 aligns across 11 bases. The junction had 7 bases not matched to a gene; V was cut back by 6 bases and J by 5 bases. This CDR3 region has 15 residues. CDR1 is SNHLY and CDR2 is FYNNEI in the germline V gene. In DNA, the CDR3 is TGTGCCAGCAGAGGACAGGGGGCGTTCGGAGATACGCAGTATTTT. Residues: CASRGQGAFGDTQYF.

This clone appeared once. The chain is built from TRBV21-1 and TRBJ2-5; the table assigns TRBD1, which was not confirmed against the DNA. TRBV21-1 is classified as a pseudogene. This CDR3 is built from 16 residues. CDR3 amino acids: CASSKASGTVQETQYF. The CDR3 DNA reads as TGTGCCAGCAGCAAAGCTTCCGGGACAGTTCAAGAGACCCAGTACTTC.

This chain links TRBV6-6 with TRBJ2-6; no firm D call. The CDR3 totals 16 residues. V shed 6 bases and J shed 0 bases, with 12 bases lying between them. CDR1 and CDR2 from the germline V gene are MNHNY and SVGAGI (reference sequence). The CDR3 DNA sequence: TGTGCCAGCAGCCCGACACTTAACTCTGGGGCCAACGTCCTGACTTTC. This codes for CASSPTLNSGANVLTF.

On this clone: The sample holds other DNA sequences that translate to the same CDR3. Here the CDR3 DNA reads TGTGCCAGCAGTTCAGGGGGGCTCGGCTACACCTTC. It translates to CASSSGGLGYTF. The J gene is TRBJ1-2, the V gene TRBV28; 7 bases are a match to TRBD1. J lost 8 bases, V lost 4 bases, and 4 bases had no gene match. CDR3 size: 12 residues. Germline V gives CDR1 MDHEN, CDR2 SYDVKM.

The chain employs TRBV4-1 and TRBJ1-1; D is perhaps TRBD1 (5 bases). Trimming cost V 4 bases and J 0 bases, with 12 bases left between them. Germline V lookup: CDR1 MGHRA, CDR2 YSYEKL. The CDR3 extends over 15 amino acids. DNA of the CDR3: TGCGCCAGCAGCCGCTTCGACAGTCTGAACACTGAAGCTTTCTTT. Translated: CASSRFDSLNTEAFF.

The gene calls are TRBV28 and TRBJ2-5; 14 bases are shared with TRBD2. The CDR3 consists of 15 residues. Germline-derived CDR1 and CDR2 are MDHEN and SYDVKM. The V segment lost 5 bases and the J segment 4 bases; nucleotides outside the gene matches: 3. CDR3 nucleotides: TGTGCCAGCAGTCACGGACTAGCGGGAGGAGAGACCCAGTACTTC. Protein sequence: CASSHGLAGGETQYF.

The chain is built from TRBV19 and TRBJ1-2; D not resolved. Germline V CDR1 and CDR2: LNHDA, SQIVND (reference sequence). Trimming left V 9 bases short and J 3 bases short, with 11 bases between. This CDR3 region has 12 residues. In DNA, the CDR3 is TGTGCCAGCAGAGATCGGGACTATGGCTACACCTTC. It encodes CASRDRDYGYTF. Supplemented by reference TRBV19 and TRBJ1-2, the full variable domain reads DGGITQSPKYLFRKEGQNVTLSCEQNLNHDAMYWYRQDPGQGLRLIYYSQIVNDFQKGDIAEGYSVSREKKESFPLTVTSAQKNPTAFYLCASRDRDYGYTFGSGTRLTVV.

The chain carries TRBV10-3 and TRBJ2-7; 8 bases align to TRBD1. J gave up 4 bases and V 3 bases, and 5 bases lay outside the gene matches. Looked up from germline, CDR1 is ENHRY and CDR2 is SYGVKD. CDR3 length equals 14 residues. The CDR3 DNA is TGTGCCATCAGTGACGGACAGGGAGCGTACGAGCAGTACTTC. As protein: CAISDGQGAYEQYF.

This rearrangement joins TRBV9 to TRBJ1-4; TRBD1 aligns across 8 bases. V was clipped by 4 bases and J by 4 bases; unmatched bases: 9. This CDR3 contains 16 residues. Germline loops: CDR1 SGDLS, CDR2 YYNGEE. CDR3 residues: CASSLQGDLGNEKLFF. CDR3 coding DNA: TGTGCCAGCAGCCTACAGGGGGATTTGGGTAATGAAAAACTGTTTTTT.

CDR3: CASSYRVGQGADEQYF. For the CDR3, the DNA is TGTGCCAGCAGTTACCGAGTCGGACAGGGGGCTGATGAGCAGTACTTC. The rearrangement links TRBV6-5 to TRBJ2-7; 11 nucleotides align to TRBD1. This CDR3 comprises 16 residues. Germline V gene data show CDR1 as MNHEY and CDR2 as SVGAGI. Trimming at V came to 2 bases and at J to 7 bases, leaving 10 bases not matched to a gene.

This chain links TRBV4-2 with TRBJ2-6; D unclear. Between the trimmed V and J ends, which lost 0 bases and 0 bases, there was a span of 9 bases. The length of the CDR3 is 17 residues. Germline assignment: CDR1 LGHNA and CDR2 YNFKEQ. This chain's CDR3 is CASSQDPAVSGANVLTF. Here the CDR3 DNA reads TGTGCCAGCAGCCAAGACCCCGCAGTCTCTGGGGCCAACGTCCTGACTTTC.